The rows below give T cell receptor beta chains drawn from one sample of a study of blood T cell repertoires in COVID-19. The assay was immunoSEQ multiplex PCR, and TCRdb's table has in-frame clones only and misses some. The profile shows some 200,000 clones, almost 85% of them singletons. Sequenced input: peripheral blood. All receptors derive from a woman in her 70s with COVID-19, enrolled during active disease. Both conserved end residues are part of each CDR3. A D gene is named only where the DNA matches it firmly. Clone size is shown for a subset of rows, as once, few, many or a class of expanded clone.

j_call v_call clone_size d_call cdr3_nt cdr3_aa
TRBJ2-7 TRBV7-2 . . TGTGCCAGCAGCTTTTTAGGGGCCGGATACGAGCAGTACTTC CASSFLGAGYEQYF
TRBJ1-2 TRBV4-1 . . TGCGCCAGCAGCCAACAAACAGAGAACTATGGCTACACCTTC CASSQQTENYGYTF
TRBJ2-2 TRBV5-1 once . TGCGCCAGCAGCTTGGCAGTCGGGACCGGGGAGCTGTTTTTT CASSLAVGTGELFF
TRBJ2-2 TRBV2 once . TGTGCCAGCAGTGCGGTAGCAGCGAACACCGGGGAGCTGTTTTTT CASSAVAANTGELFF
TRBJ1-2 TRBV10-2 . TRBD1 TGCGCCAGCAGTGCAGGGGACAGCGGCTATGGCTACACCTTC CASSAGDSGYGYTF
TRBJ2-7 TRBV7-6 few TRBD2 TGTGCCAGCAGCTTAGAGGCCACCGGGACTAGGGGGAGGGAGCAGTACTTC CASSLEATGTRGREQYF
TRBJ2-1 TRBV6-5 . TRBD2 TGTGCCAGCAGTCCGGTAGCGGGAGGGTCGATAAAGCAGTTCTTC CASSPVAGGSIKQFF
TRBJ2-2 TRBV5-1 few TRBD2 TGCGCCAGCAGCTGGGAGGGGCGGAACACCGGGGAGCTGTTTTTT CASSWEGRNTGELFF
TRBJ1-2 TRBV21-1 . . TGTGCCAGCAGCGCCTTACGCGGACACACTTCACGATGTAACTATGGCTACACCTTC CASSALRGHTSRCNYGYTF
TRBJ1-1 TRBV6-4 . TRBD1 TGTGCCAGCAGTGACTCGGCAGGGGGTTCGGCTTTCTTT CASSDSAGGSAFF
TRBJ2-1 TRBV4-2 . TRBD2 TGTGCCAGCAGCCTCTTTACTAGCGTTAGCTCCTACAATGAGCAGTTCTTC CASSLFTSVSSYNEQFF
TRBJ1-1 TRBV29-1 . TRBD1 TGCAGCGTCGTCCGGGACAGGGTGTCTGAAGCTTTCTTT CSVVRDRVSEAFF
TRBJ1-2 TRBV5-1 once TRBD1 TGCGCCAGCAGGGACAGGATGAGTGGCGGCTACACCTTC CASRDRMSGGYTF
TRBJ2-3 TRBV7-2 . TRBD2 TGTGCCAGCAGCTTAAGGGCTAGCGGGAGAGCAGATACGCAGTATTTT CASSLRASGRADTQYF
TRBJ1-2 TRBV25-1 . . TGTGCCAGCAGTAACAGATACTATGGCTACACCTTC CASSNRYYGYTF
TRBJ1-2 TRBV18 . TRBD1 TGTGCCAGCTCACCTGGGACAGGGGGCGGTTACTATGGCTACACCTTC CASSPGTGGGYYGYTF
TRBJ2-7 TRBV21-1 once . TGTGCCAGCAGCCCAGTGACCGACAGTTTAAGCTCCTACGAGCAGTACTTC CASSPVTDSLSSYEQYF
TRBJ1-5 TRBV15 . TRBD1 TGTGCCACCAGCATCAACCCCGGACAGGGCAATCAGCCCCAGCATTTT CATSINPGQGNQPQHF
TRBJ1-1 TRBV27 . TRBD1 TGTGCCAGCAGTTTAAATCGGGACAGATCGAACACTGAAGCTTTCTTT CASSLNRDRSNTEAFF
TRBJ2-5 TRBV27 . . TGTGCCAGCAGCAGATACGGGATTCAAGAGACCCAGTACTTC CASSRYGIQETQYF
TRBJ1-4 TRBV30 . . TGTGCCTGGAGTGCGGACAGTGGAAATGAAAAACTGTTTTTT CAWSADSGNEKLFF
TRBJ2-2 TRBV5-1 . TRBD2 TGCGCCAGCCATGCTAGCGGGGGGACCGGGGAGCTGTTTTTT CASHASGGTGELFF